Below, one T cell receptor (beta chain) is given with its context. Patients of the Seattle cohort, enrolled during active infection, were followed longitudinally. This sample was taken from a study of blood T cell repertoires in COVID-19. Study-wide context: Both acute and convalescent COVID-19 samples were obtained from the United States, Italy and Spain. In each case, the material was cDNA or gDNA derived from T cells, B-cell-depleted T cells, or PBMCs.

Study processing details: Nucleated cell number was recorded as an estimate derived from reference gene primer amplification. Using immunoSEQ multiplex PCR, the repertoire was profiled, and TCRdb retains in-frame clones only, with some absent. V, J and clone size reflect that table, while D and trimming were determined from the DNA. This sample has 200,000 to 250,000 clones; approximately 90% occur once, and the top ten carry 0.82%. CDR1 is MGHRA, CDR2 YSYEKL, per germline. The CDR3 totals 18 residues. V shed 4 bases, J shed 1 base, and the junction held 11 bases outside the gene matches. The sample taken for sequencing was peripheral blood. The sequence came from a man aged 60-69 years with COVID-19, enrolled during active disease. The gene calls are TRBV4-1 and TRBJ1-4; 8 bases map to TRBD1. CDR3 region: CASSLAGGLLLTNEKLFF. DNA of the CDR3: TGCGCCAGCAGCCTCGCAGGGGGCCTTCTCTTAACTAATGAAAAACTGTTTTTT.